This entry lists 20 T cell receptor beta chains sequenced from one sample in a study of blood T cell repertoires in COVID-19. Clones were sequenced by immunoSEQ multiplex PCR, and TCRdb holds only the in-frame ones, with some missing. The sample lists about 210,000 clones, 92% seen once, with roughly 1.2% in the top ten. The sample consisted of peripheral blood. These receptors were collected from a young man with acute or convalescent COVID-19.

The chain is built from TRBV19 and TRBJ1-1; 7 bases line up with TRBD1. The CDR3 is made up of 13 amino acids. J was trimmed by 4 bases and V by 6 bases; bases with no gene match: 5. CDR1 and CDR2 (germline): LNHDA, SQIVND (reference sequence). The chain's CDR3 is CASSGQAGTEAFF. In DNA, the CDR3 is TGTGCCAGTAGCGGACAGGCTGGCACTGAAGCTTTCTTT. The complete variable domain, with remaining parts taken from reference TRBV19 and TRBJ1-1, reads DGGITQSPKYLFRKEGQNVTLSCEQNLNHDAMYWYRQDPGQGLRLIYYSQIVNDFQKGDIAEGYSVSREKKESFPLTVTSAQKNPTAFYLCASSGQAGTEAFFGQGTRLTVV.

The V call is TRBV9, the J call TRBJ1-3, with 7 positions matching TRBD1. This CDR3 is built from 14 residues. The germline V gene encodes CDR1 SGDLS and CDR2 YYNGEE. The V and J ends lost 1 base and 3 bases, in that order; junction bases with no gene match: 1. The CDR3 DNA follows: TGTGCCAGCAGCGTATCAGGGGGTGGAAACACCATATATTTT. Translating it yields CASSVSGGGNTIYF.

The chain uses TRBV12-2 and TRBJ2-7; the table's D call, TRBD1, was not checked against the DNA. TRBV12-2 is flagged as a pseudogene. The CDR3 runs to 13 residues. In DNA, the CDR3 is TGTGCAAGTCGCTTTACAGGGGCGAGGGAGCAGTACTTC. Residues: CASRFTGAREQYF.

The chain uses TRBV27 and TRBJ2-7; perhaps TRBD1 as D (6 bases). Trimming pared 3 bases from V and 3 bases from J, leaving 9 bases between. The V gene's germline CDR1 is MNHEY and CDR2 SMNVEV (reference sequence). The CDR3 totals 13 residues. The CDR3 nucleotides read TGTGCCAGCAGTTTCCAGGGGAACTACGAGCAGTACTTC. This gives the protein CASSFQGNYEQYF.

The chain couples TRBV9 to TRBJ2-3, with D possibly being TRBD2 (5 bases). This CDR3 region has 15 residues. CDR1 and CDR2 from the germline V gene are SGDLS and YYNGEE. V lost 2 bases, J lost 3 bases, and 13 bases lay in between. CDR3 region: CASSVSAAGTDTQYF. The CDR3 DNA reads TGTGCCAGCAGCGTCTCGGCGGCGGGTACAGATACGCAGTATTTT.

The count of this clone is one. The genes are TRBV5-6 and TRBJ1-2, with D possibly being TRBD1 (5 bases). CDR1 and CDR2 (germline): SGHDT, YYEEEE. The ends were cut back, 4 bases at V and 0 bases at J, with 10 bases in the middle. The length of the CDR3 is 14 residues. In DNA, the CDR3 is TGTGCCAGCAGCCCCCCAGGGCCTAACTATGGCTACACCTTC. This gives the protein CASSPPGPNYGYTF.

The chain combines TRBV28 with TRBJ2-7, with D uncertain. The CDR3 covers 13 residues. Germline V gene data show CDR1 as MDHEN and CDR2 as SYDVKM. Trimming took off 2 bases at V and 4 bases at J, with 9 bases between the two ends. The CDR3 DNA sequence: TGTGCCAGCAGTTTAGAGGCAGTATACGAGCAGTACTTC. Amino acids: CASSLEAVYEQYF.

CDR3 amino acids: CASRAQQGFGSPLHF. The CDR3 nucleotides are TGTGCCAGCAGAGCCCAGCAGGGGTTTGGTTCACCCCTCCACTTT. This sequence joins TRBV28 and TRBJ1-6; perhaps TRBD1 as D (6 bases). Between the trimmed V and J ends, which lost 6 bases and 9 bases, there was a span of 18 bases. Per germline, CDR1 MDHEN and CDR2 SYDVKM. This CDR3 has 15 amino acids.

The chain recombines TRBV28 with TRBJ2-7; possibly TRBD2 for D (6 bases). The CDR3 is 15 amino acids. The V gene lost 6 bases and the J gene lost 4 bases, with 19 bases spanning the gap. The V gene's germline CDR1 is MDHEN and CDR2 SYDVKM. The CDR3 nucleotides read TGTGCCAGCAGCCTAGGGGTCTTGGCGGGATACGAGCAGTACTTC. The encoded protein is CASSLGVLAGYEQYF.

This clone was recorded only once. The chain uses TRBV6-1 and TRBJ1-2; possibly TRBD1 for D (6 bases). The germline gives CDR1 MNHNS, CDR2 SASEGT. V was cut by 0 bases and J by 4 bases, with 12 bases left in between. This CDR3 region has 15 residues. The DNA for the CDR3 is TGTGCCAGCAGTGAAGCTCTGAGGACAGCCTATGGCTACACCTTC. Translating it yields CASSEALRTAYGYTF.

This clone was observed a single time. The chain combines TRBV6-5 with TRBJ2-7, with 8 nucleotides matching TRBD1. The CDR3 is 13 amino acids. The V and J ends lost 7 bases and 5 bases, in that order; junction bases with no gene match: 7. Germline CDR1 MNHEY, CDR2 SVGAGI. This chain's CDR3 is CASTRTGSHEQYF. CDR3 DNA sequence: TGTGCCAGCACCCGGACAGGGAGTCACGAGCAGTACTTC.

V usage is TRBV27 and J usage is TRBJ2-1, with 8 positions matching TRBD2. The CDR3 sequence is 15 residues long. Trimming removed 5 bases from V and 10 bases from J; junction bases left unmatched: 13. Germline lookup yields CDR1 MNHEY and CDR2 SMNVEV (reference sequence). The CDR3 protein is CASSLQRENVVEQFF. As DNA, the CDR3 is TGTGCCAGCAGTCTACAGCGGGAGAATGTAGTCGAGCAGTTCTTC.

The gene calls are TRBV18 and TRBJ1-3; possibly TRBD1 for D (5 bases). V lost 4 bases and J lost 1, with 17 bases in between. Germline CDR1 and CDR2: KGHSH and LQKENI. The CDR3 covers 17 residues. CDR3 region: CASSLRVQSSSGNTIYF. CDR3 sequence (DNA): TGTGCCAGCTCACTCAGGGTGCAGTCGTCGTCTGGAAACACCATATATTTT.

CDR3 sequence: CASSSVSDYTDTQYF. CDR3 nucleotide sequence: TGTGCCAGCAGTTCGGTTAGCGATTACACAGATACGCAGTATTTT. The chain employs TRBV6-2 or TRBV6-3 and TRBJ2-3; tentatively, D is TRBD2 (5 bases). V lost 4 bases and J lost 2, with 13 bases in between. This CDR3 has 15 amino acids. CDR1 and CDR2 from the germline V gene are MNHEY and SVGEGT.

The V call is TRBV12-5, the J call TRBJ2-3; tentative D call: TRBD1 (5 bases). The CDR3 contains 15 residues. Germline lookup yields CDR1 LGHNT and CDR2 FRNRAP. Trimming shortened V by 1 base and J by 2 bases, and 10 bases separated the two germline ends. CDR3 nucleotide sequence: TGTGCTAGTGGTTTGGGACAGACAGACACAGATACGCAGTATTTT. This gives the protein CASGLGQTDTDTQYF.

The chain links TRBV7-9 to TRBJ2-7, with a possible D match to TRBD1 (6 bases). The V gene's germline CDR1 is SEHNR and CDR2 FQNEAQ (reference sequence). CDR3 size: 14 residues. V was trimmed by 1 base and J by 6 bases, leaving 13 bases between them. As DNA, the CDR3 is TGTGCCAGCAGCTTAGTCGGCAGGGGAGCCGAGCAGTACTTC. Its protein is CASSLVGRGAEQYF.

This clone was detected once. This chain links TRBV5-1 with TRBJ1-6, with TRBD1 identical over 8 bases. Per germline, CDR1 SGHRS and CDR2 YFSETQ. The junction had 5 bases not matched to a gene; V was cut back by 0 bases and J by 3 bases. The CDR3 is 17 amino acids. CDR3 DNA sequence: TGCGCCAGCAGCTTGGGGACAGGGCGAGGCTATAATTCACCCCTCCACTTT. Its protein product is CASSLGTGRGYNSPLHF. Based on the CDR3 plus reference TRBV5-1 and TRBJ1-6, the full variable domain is KAGVTQTPRYLIKTRGQQVTLSCSPISGHRSVSWYQQTPGQGLQFLFEYFSETQRNKGNFPGRFSGRQFSNSRSEMNVSTLELGDSALYLCASSLGTGRGYNSPLHFGNGTRLTVT.

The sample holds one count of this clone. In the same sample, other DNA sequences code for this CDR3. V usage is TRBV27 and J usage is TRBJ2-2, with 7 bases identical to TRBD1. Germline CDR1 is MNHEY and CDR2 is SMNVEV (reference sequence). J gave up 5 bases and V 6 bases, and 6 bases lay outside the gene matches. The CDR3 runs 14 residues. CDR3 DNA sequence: TGTGCCAGCAGCCGACAGGGCGGAACCGGGGAGCTGTTTTTT. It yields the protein CASSRQGGTGELFF.

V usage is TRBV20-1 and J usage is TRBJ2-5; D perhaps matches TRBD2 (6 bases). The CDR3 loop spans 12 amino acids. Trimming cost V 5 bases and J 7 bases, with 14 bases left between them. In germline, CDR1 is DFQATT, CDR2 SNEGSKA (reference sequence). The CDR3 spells CSAGGGLGTQYF. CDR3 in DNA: TGCAGTGCTGGTGGAGGGTTAGGGACCCAGTACTTC.

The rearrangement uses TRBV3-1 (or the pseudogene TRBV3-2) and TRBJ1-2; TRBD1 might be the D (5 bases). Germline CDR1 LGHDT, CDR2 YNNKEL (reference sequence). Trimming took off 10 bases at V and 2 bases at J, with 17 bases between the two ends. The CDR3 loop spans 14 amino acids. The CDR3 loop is CATSRGEKNYGYTF. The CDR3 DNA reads TGTGCCACTTCCCGGGGGGAAAAGAACTATGGCTACACCTTC.